This entry describes one T cell receptor (beta chain). V was trimmed by 4 bases and J by 2 bases, leaving 11 bases between them. CDR1 and CDR2 from the germline V gene are GTSNPN and SVGIG (reference sequence). This CDR3 has 13 amino acids. This specimen comes from a study of cytomegalovirus exposure and HLA in healthy donors. The PCR contained 60 Vbeta and 13 Jbeta primers. Here immunoSEQ multiplex PCR was the method, and the copy in TCRdb shows in-frame clones only, minus some. The table lists under 200,000 clones, 65% to 85% of them singletons. This chain connects TRBV30 to TRBJ1-2; D possibly corresponds to TRBD1 (6 bases). This TCR was sampled from a woman between 45 and 60 years old in good health and CMV-seropositive. The specimen was PBMCs. CDR3 loop: CAWNQQGNYGYTF. CDR3 coding DNA: TGTGCCTGGAATCAACAGGGAAACTATGGCTACACCTTC.